The 28 T cell receptor beta chains reported below all come from one sample, sequenced in a study of regulatory T cells in long-lasting Graves disease. The time point denotes: persistent/refractory GD, antithyroid drugs over 5 years with positive TRAb. RNA isolated from PBMCs was used to make the TCR library. Arm-PCR with iRepertoire HTBI primers amplified the CDR3 regions for these TCR beta libraries. TCRdb ran MiXCR on the multiplex PCR reads and lists one entry per CDR3 protein. The sample includes roughly 470,000 distinct CDR3 sequences, around 20% seen only once; the top ten take roughly 8%. Sequenced material: peripheral blood mononuclear cells (PBMCs), taken when the disease was refractory, from a patient treated with antithyroid drugs. The receptors originated from a female donor with Graves disease.

This clonotype was seen repeatedly, ten times or more. The V gene is TRBV6-1, the J gene TRBJ1-1; D unresolved. The germline CDR1 and CDR2 sequences are MNHNS and SASEGT. The germline V and J ends were trimmed by 2 bases and 1 base, with 8 bases remaining between them. This CDR3 comprises 14 residues. The CDR3: CASSELYANTEAFF. The DNA for the CDR3 is TGTGCCAGCAGTGAACTGTATGCGAACACTGAAGCTTTCTTT.

This clonotype was counted ten times or more. This rearrangement joins TRBV28 to TRBJ2-7; the D is unclear. V lost 3 bases to trimming and J lost 4 bases, with 16 bases between them. The CDR3 is 15 residues long. The germline V gene encodes CDR1 MDHEN and CDR2 SYDVKM. The CDR3 DNA follows: TGTGCCAGCAGTTTGTGGGGTCCGGTGGGATACGAGCAGTACTTC. Its translation is CASSLWGPVGYEQYF.

This clonotype was seen only once. V gene TRBV4-3 combines with J gene TRBJ2-7; TRBD1 or TRBD2 may be the D gene (5 bases each). The CDR3 covers 15 residues. Germline V lookup: CDR1 LGHNA, CDR2 YSLEER. Trimming stripped 4 bases from V and 2 bases from J, with 15 bases between. As DNA, the CDR3 is TGCGCCAGCAGCCGCTACCGGGACGGAACCTACGAGCAGTACTTC. Translation: CASSRYRDGTYEQYF.

This clonotype was counted at least ten times. The chain links TRBV6-1 to TRBJ2-7; D possibly corresponds to TRBD1 (5 bases). CDR1 and CDR2 (germline): MNHNS, SASEGT. The CDR3 totals 13 residues. Trimming removed 3 bases at V and 0 bases at J, with 6 bases between. The CDR3 protein is CASSDRVSYEQYF. The CDR3 DNA reads TGTGCCAGCAGTGACAGGGTCTCCTACGAGCAGTACTTC.

The chain recombines TRBV7-2 with TRBJ2-3; TRBD2 agrees at 7 bases. Germline assignment: CDR1 SGHTA and CDR2 FQGNSA. The CDR3 loop spans 13 amino acids. The V and J ends lost 5 bases and 4 bases, in that order; junction bases with no gene match: 3. The CDR3 loop reads CASSPGLADTQYF. The CDR3 coding sequence is TGTGCCAGCAGCCCCGGACTAGCAGATACGCAGTATTTT.

The V call is TRBV30, the J call TRBJ2-7; 14 nucleotides match TRBD2. CDR1 and CDR2 from the germline V gene are GTSNPN and SVGIG (reference sequence). J gave up 8 bases and V 3 bases, and 12 bases lay outside the gene matches. The CDR3 loop spans 16 amino acids. The CDR3: CAWRDRPGLAGVQQYF. The CDR3 DNA follows: TGTGCCTGGAGGGACAGACCGGGACTAGCGGGAGTGCAGCAGTACTTC. Supplemented by reference TRBV30 and TRBJ2-7, the full variable domain reads SQTIHQWPATLVQPVGSPLSLECTVEGTSNPNLYWYRQAAGRGLQLLFYSVGIGQISSEVPQNLSASRPQDRQFILSSKKLLLSDSGFYLCAWRDRPGLAGVQQYFGPGTRLTVT.

This clonotype was seen more than once but under ten times. The genes are TRBV20-1 and TRBJ2-1; D gene unclear. V shed 4 bases and J shed 5 bases, with 9 bases lying between them. The CDR3 spans 12 residues. Germline V gene data show CDR1 as DFQATT and CDR2 as SNEGSKA (reference sequence). CDR3 nucleotide sequence: TGCAGTGCTATTTTAGGAAACAATGAGCAGTTCTTC. Its protein product is CSAILGNNEQFF.

This clonotype was seen ten or more times. The gene calls are TRBV6-2 or TRBV6-3 and TRBJ1-4; D gene uncertain. The CDR3 runs to 15 residues. Germline CDR1 MNHEY, CDR2 SVGEGT. Trimming removed 4 bases from V and 8 bases from J, with 17 bases in between. The CDR3, as DNA: TGTGCCAGCAGTTTCTCTCCAGCAATGGGGGAAAAACTGTTTTTT. Amino acids: CASSFSPAMGEKLFF.

This clonotype was recorded many times. This chain connects TRBV7-2 to TRBJ1-2; no definite D call. Germline V gene data show CDR1 as SGHTA and CDR2 as FQGNSA. This CDR3 spans 14 amino acids. V gave up 2 bases and J gave up 5 bases, with 12 bases separating them. CDR3 sequence (DNA): TGTGCCAGCAGCTTATCTGTCCGATCTTATGGCTACACCTTC. Amino acid sequence: CASSLSVRSYGYTF.

This clonotype was counted ten times or more. One end of the junction fails to match germline, which may point to a read error. The gene calls are TRBV20-1 and TRBJ1-5; 8 positions agree with TRBD1. Per the germline V gene, CDR1 is DFQATT and CDR2 is SNEGSKA (reference sequence). The CDR3 has 14 amino acids. Here the CDR3 reads CSAGDRGTNQPQHF. The CDR3 bases are TGCAGTGCTGGAGACAGGGGAACAAATCAGCCCCAGCATTTT.

This clonotype was detected many times. The chain is built from TRBV20-1 and TRBJ1-2; possible D gene TRBD1, 6 bases. The CDR3 has 12 residues. CDR1 and CDR2 from the germline V gene are DFQATT and SNEGSKA (reference sequence). V was pared by 5 bases and J by 6 bases, with 13 bases between. CDR3 sequence: CSARGGGNGYTF. The CDR3 bases are TGCAGTGCTCGAGGGGGGGGGAATGGCTACACCTTC.

This clonotype came up a few times. V usage is TRBV6-5 and J usage is TRBJ1-1; D gene unclear. The CDR3 is 13 residues long. V was cut by 2 bases and J by 4 bases, with 8 bases left in between. The germline CDR1 and CDR2 sequences are MNHEY and SVGAGI. CDR3 coding DNA: TGTGCCAGCAGTTACCTCGGACGCACTGAAGCTTTCTTT. Protein sequence: CASSYLGRTEAFF.

This clonotype was counted a few times. The CDR3 DNA follows: TGTGCCAGCAGCAGACAGGACTGGGCTTTCTTT. Translation: CASSRQDWAFF. The rearrangement uses TRBV6-1 and TRBJ1-1; TRBD1 might be the D (6 bases). The CDR3 length is 11 residues. V lost 6 bases to trimming and J lost 11 bases, with 13 bases between them. Germline V lookup: CDR1 MNHNS, CDR2 SASEGT.

As for this clonotype: The junction does not match germline at one end; this may be a read error. The chain has TRBV15 and TRBJ2-5; the D is unclear. Per the germline V gene, CDR1 is LNHNV and CDR2 is YYDKDF (reference sequence). This CDR3 spans 13 amino acids. The CDR3 sequence: CATSRSSQETQCF. The CDR3 nucleotides read TGTGCCACCAGCAGATCGTCACAAGAGACCCAGTGCTTC. The full variable domain, with the rest looked up from reference TRBV15 and TRBJ2-5, is DAMVIQNPRYQVTQFGKPVTLSCSQTLNHNVMYWYQQKSSQAPKLLFHYYDKDFNNEADTPDNFQSRRPNTSFCFLDIRSPGLGDTAMYLCATSRSSQETQCFGPGTRLLVL.

The table lists this clonotype with many counts. The chain joins TRBV2 to TRBJ2-7; D unresolved. V lost 7 bases, J lost 5 bases, and 21 bases lay in between. The CDR3 totals 15 residues. Per germline, CDR1 SNHLY and CDR2 FYNNEI. DNA for the CDR3: TGTGCCAGCACGATGGGGTCTTCAATTTCCCACGAGCAGTACTTC. As protein: CASTMGSSISHEQYF.

This clonotype showed up many times. The chain carries TRBV28 and TRBJ2-2; TRBD1 agrees at 8 bases. Germline V gene lookup returns CDR1 MDHEN and CDR2 SYDVKM. The CDR3 is 16 residues long. J was trimmed by 1 base and V by 10 bases; bases with no gene match: 11. CDR3 region: CAIQGQAPGNTGELFF. Written as DNA, the CDR3 is TGTGCCATCCAGGGACAGGCCCCAGGGAACACCGGGGAGCTGTTTTTT.

Regarding this clonotype: This may stem from a read error, because a much larger clone lies one nucleotide away. The chain links TRBV7-9 to TRBJ2-2; either TRBD1 or TRBD2 may supply D (5 bases each). Germline CDR1 is SEHNR and CDR2 is FQNEAQ (reference sequence). The CDR3 extends over 15 amino acids. Trimming took off 6 bases at V and 3 bases at J, with 14 bases between the two ends. The CDR3, as DNA: TGTGCCAGCAGGCCAGAGTCGGGACACACCGGGGAGCTGTTTTTT. Protein product: CASRPESGHTGELFF. The full variable domain, in which reference TRBV7-9 and TRBJ2-2 provide the parts outside the CDR3, is DTGVSQNPRHKITKRGQNVTFRCDPISEHNRLYWYRQTLGQGPEFLTYFQNEAQLEKSRLLSDRFSAERPKGSFSTLEIQRTEQGDSAMYLCASRPESGHTGELFFGEGSRLTVL.

This clonotype was observed many times. The chain links TRBV12-3 or TRBV12-4 to TRBJ1-2, with 9 bases that match TRBD1. The CDR3 is made up of 14 amino acids. Losses at the gene ends were 6 bases for V and 8 bases for J; bases not matched to a gene: 10. In nucleotides, the CDR3 is TGTGCCAGCAGGACCGAACAGGGGGCGGGCGGCTACACCTTC. It yields the protein CASRTEQGAGGYTF.

In its sample, this clonotype was seen a few times. The chain is built from TRBV6-1 and TRBJ1-1; 8 bases are shared with TRBD1. The trim removed 7 bases at V and 7 bases at J, leaving 11 bases unmatched. The CDR3 runs 14 residues. Germline V lookup: CDR1 MNHNS, CDR2 SASEGT. CDR3 region: CASTMTGDLSEAFF. The DNA of the CDR3 is TGTGCCAGCACAATGACAGGGGATCTGAGTGAAGCTTTCTTT.

The chain has TRBV19 and TRBJ1-2; possible D gene TRBD1, 5 bases. The CDR3 contains 16 residues. Trimming took 2 bases from V and 8 from J, leaving 21 bases between them. Per germline, CDR1 LNHDA and CDR2 SQIVND (reference sequence). The CDR3 DNA follows: TGTGCCAGTAGTATATCGTCTTCGGGGCGGACGGGAGGCTACACCTTC. Its protein product is CASSISSSGRTGGYTF.

This clonotype was seen a few times. The chain carries TRBV19 and TRBJ1-2; D unclear. Germline V lookup: CDR1 LNHDA, CDR2 SQIVND (reference sequence). There are 13 residues in the CDR3. V was cut by 6 bases and J by 7 bases, with 15 bases left in between. In DNA, the CDR3 is TGTGCCAGTAGACCTCACACTCTTGGTGGCTACACCTTC. As protein: CASRPHTLGGYTF.

This chain uses TRBV29-1 with TRBJ2-3, with 8 positions matching TRBD2. CDR1 SQVTM and CDR2 ANQGSEA come from the germline V gene. V was clipped by 5 bases and J by 4 bases; unmatched bases: 2. This CDR3 contains 12 residues. The CDR3 region has the DNA TGCAGCGTTCGGGGGGGCGCAGATACGCAGTATTTT. As protein: CSVRGGADTQYF.

The gene calls are TRBV4-3 and TRBJ1-1; D is unclear. The CDR3 runs to 12 residues. Germline values: CDR1 LGHNA, CDR2 YSLEER. The V end lost 8 bases, the J end lost 1 base, and 8 bases lay between the germline ends. The DNA of the CDR3 is TGCGCCAGCGGGTTCCCGAACACTGAAGCTTTCTTT. Translated, it gives CASGFPNTEAFF.

This clonotype was picked up a small number of times. The chain uses TRBV6-5 and TRBJ2-2; D tentatively fits TRBD1 or TRBD2 (5 bases each). V lost 4 bases to trimming and J lost 1 base, with 10 bases between them. CDR3 length equals 15 residues. Germline V CDR1 and CDR2: MNHEY, SVGAGI. The CDR3 nucleotides are TGTGCCAGCAGTTCCCTTGGGGGGAACACCGGGGAGCTGTTTTTT. It codes for CASSSLGGNTGELFF.

In this sample, this clonotype turned up a few times. This CDR3 is CASSSPGQSYEQYF. The DNA of the CDR3 is TGTGCCAGCAGCTCCCCGGGACAATCCTACGAGCAGTACTTC. This chain connects TRBV7-9 to TRBJ2-7, with a weak D call TRBD1 (6 bases). V gave up 4 bases and J gave up 1 base, with 11 bases separating them. Germline CDR1 and CDR2: SEHNR and FQNEAQ (reference sequence). This CDR3 has 14 residues.

This clonotype has a handful of counts. V gene TRBV7-9 combines with J gene TRBJ2-1, with D possibly matching TRBD2 (6 bases). CDR1 is SEHNR, CDR2 FQNEAQ, per germline (reference sequence). V dropped 6 bases and J dropped 10 bases, with 10 bases sitting between them. This CDR3 has 11 residues. The DNA for the CDR3 is TGTGCCAGCAGGGAGGAGGGGGAGCAGTTCTTC. Its protein is CASREEGEQFF.

The chain carries TRBV6-1 and TRBJ1-2, with 7 positions matching TRBD1. The germline gives CDR1 MNHNS, CDR2 SASEGT. The CDR3 spans 14 residues. The trim removed 8 bases at V and 0 bases at J, leaving 6 bases unmatched. CDR3 sequence: CASGLGTANYGYTF. The CDR3 nucleotides are TGTGCCAGCGGCCTCGGGACAGCTAACTATGGCTACACCTTC.

This clonotype was recorded at least ten times. V gene TRBV18 combines with J gene TRBJ1-2; 7 nucleotides agree with TRBD1. Trimming took 3 bases from V and 7 from J; bases not matched to a gene: 8. Germline V lookup: CDR1 KGHSH, CDR2 LQKENI. The CDR3 sequence is 14 residues long. The CDR3 nucleotides read TGTGCCAGCTCACCTGCGACAGGGTTCGGTGGCTACACCTTC. Its translation is CASSPATGFGGYTF.